These 9 T cell receptor beta chains were all obtained from the same sample, sequenced in a study of shared clonotypes between healthy human individuals. Method: immunoSEQ multiplex PCR; TCRdb's copy keeps in-frame clones and lacks some. The sample consists of roughly 1 million clones, about 76% of them appearing once. The sequencing sample was made of memory CD4+ T cells sorted from blood. Subset in this sample: CD45RA-negative fraction. Receptors were obtained from a man aged 18 to 35 in good health.

This clone was picked up a small number of times. This chain links TRBV9 with TRBJ2-5, with D tentatively TRBD2 (6 bases). V was shortened by 0 bases and J by 5 bases, with 14 bases between the two germline ends. Germline-derived CDR1 and CDR2 are SGDLS and YYNGEE. The CDR3 is 15 residues long. CDR3 protein: CASSVDVGRRETQYF. CDR3 in DNA: TGTGCCAGCAGCGTAGATGTGGGGAGGAGGGAGACCCAGTACTTC.

This clone has only a few counts. This chain uses TRBV4-1 with TRBJ1-2; D unclear. Germline CDR1 reads MGHRA; CDR2 reads YSYEKL. CDR3 length: 14 amino acids. The V and J ends lost 4 bases and 3 bases respectively, with 12 bases between them. CDR3 DNA: TGCGCCAGCAGCCGACAAGACGAGGACTATGGCTACACCTTC. It codes for CASSRQDEDYGYTF.

This clone was counted between two and nine times. J is TRBJ2-5 and V is TRBV5-4; possible D gene TRBD2, 6 bases. Trimming removed 4 bases from V and 5 bases from J, with 18 bases in between. The CDR3 extends over 15 amino acids. The germline gives CDR1 SGHNT, CDR2 YYREEE (reference sequence). The CDR3 nucleotides are TGTGCCAGCAGCCCCCCAGGCTGGGGAGGCGAGACCCAGTACTTC. Its protein is CASSPPGWGGETQYF.

This clone was seen only a few times. The chain has TRBV30 and TRBJ2-5, with TRBD2 identical over 12 bases. V lost 5 bases, J lost 5 bases, and 9 bases stayed unmatched. The V gene's germline CDR1 is GTSNPN and CDR2 SVGIG (reference sequence). There are 15 residues in the CDR3. The CDR3 DNA reads TGTGCCTGGTGCCCGACTAGCGGGAGTTGGGAGACCCAGTACTTC. Translation: CAWCPTSGSWETQYF.

The gene calls are TRBV30 and TRBJ1-5; a possible D gene is TRBD1 (6 bases). The V end was cut by 1 base, the J end by 6 bases, with 10 bases between. Germline CDR1 and CDR2: GTSNPN and SVGIG (reference sequence). The CDR3 sequence is 13 residues long. CDR3 protein: CAWSEGEGQPQHF. CDR3 bases: TGTGCCTGGAGTGAGGGGGAAGGTCAGCCCCAGCATTTT.

V usage is TRBV2 and J usage is TRBJ1-2; maybe TRBD1 (6 bases). The V and J ends lost 6 bases and 5 bases respectively, with 16 bases between them. The CDR3 totals 14 residues. Looked up from germline, CDR1 is SNHLY and CDR2 is FYNNEI. The CDR3 region has the DNA TGTGCCAGCAGGTCCCAGGGGACGGGATATGGCTACACCTTC. Its protein product is CASRSQGTGYGYTF.

The CDR3 here is CASSQVGGVGFEQYF. The DNA for the CDR3 is TGTGCCAGCAGCCAAGTCGGTGGGGTAGGGTTTGAGCAGTACTTC. V usage is TRBV14 and J usage is TRBJ2-7; no reliable D call. The V gene lost 1 base and the J gene lost 7 bases, with 17 bases spanning the gap. Germline V gene lookup returns CDR1 SGHDN and CDR2 FVKESK. CDR3 length: 15 residues.

The chain carries TRBV15 and TRBJ1-2; possibly TRBD1 for D (6 bases). The CDR3 extends over 13 amino acids. Germline-derived CDR1 and CDR2 are LNHNV and YYDKDF (reference sequence). V was trimmed by 0 bases and J by 8 bases, leaving 10 bases between them. The CDR3 loop reads CATSREGARGYTF. The CDR3 DNA reads TGTGCCACCAGCAGAGAGGGGGCTAGGGGCTACACCTTC. Full variable domain (remainder filled in from reference TRBV15 and TRBJ1-2): DAMVIQNPRYQVTQFGKPVTLSCSQTLNHNVMYWYQQKSSQAPKLLFHYYDKDFNNEADTPDNFQSRRPNTSFCFLDIRSPGLGDTAMYLCATSREGARGYTFGSGTRLTVV.

This clone was observed a few times. This rearrangement joins TRBV7-2 to TRBJ1-3, with a weak D call TRBD1 (5 bases). This CDR3 region has 17 residues. Trimming pared 1 base from V and 0 bases from J, leaving 13 bases between. Germline CDR1 reads SGHTA; CDR2 reads FQGNSA. The CDR3 region is CASSLGGQGLSGNTIYF. As DNA, the CDR3 is TGTGCCAGCAGCTTAGGGGGTCAGGGCCTCTCTGGAAACACCATATATTTT.